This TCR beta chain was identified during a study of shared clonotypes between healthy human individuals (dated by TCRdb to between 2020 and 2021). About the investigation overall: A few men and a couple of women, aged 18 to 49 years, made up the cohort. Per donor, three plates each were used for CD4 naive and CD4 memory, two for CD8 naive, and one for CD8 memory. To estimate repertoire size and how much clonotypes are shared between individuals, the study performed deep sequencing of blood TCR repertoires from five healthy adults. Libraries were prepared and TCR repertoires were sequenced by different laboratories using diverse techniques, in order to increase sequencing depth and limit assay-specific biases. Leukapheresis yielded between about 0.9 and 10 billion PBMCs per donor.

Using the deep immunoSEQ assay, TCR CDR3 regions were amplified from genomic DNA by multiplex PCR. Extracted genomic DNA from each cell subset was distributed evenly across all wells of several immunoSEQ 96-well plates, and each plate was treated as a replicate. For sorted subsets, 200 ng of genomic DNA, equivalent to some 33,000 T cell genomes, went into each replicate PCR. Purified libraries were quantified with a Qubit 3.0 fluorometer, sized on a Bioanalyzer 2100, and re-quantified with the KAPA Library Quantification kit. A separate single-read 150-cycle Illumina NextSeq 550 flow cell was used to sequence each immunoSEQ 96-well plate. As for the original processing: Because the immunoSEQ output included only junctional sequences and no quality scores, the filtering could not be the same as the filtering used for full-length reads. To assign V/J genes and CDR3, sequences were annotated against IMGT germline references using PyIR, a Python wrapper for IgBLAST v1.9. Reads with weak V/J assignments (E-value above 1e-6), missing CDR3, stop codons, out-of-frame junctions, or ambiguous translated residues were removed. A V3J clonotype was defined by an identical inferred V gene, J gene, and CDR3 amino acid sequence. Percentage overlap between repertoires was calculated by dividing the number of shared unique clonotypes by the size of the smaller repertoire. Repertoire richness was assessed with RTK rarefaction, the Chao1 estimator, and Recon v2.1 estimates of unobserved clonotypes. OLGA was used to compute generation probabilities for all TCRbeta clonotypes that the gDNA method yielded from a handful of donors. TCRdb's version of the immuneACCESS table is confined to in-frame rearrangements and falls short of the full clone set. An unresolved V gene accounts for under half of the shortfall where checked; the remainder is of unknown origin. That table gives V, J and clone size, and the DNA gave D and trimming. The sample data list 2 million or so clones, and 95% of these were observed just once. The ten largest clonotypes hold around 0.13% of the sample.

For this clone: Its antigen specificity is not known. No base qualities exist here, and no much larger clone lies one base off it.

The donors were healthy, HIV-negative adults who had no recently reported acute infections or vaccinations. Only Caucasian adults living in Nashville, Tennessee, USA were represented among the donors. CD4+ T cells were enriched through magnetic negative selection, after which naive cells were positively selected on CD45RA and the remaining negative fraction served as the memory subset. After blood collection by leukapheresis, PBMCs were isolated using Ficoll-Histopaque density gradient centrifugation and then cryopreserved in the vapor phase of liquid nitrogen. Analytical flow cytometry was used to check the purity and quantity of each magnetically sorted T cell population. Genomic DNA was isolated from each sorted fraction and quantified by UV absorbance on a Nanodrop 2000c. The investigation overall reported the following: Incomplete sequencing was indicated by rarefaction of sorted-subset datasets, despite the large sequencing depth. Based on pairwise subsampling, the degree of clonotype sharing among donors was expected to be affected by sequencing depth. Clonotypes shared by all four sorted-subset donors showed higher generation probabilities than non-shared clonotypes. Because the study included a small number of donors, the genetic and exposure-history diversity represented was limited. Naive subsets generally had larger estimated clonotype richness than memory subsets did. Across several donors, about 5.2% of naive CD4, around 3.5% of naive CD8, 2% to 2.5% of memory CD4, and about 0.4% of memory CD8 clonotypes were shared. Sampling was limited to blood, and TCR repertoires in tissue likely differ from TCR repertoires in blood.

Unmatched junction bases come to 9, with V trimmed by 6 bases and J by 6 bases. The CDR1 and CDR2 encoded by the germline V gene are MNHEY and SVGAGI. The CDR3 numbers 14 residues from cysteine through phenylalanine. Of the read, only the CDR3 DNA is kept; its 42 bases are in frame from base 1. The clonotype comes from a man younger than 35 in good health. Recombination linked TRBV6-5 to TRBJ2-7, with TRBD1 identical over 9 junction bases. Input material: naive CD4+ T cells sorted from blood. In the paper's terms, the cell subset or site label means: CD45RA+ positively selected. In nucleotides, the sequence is TGTGCCAGCAGGGAGGGGACAGGGTCAACCGAGCAGTACTTC. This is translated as CASREGTGSTEQYF.